This T cell receptor (beta chain) emerged from a study of T cell responses to AZD1222 COVID-19 vaccine. Study-wide results and limits: Just a handful of people given AZD1222 tested seropositive at baseline. Spike-specific TCR breadth and depth were elevated following two AZD1222 doses. Donors in the cohort were predominantly white British and more often female, and clonal diversity was possibly underestimated.

This clone was detected only a few times. The antigen remains undetermined. Using immunoSEQ multiplex PCR, the repertoire was profiled, and TCRdb retains in-frame clones only, with some absent. This sample yields tens of thousands of clones, of which 90% are seen a single time; approximately 37% belongs to the top ten. Germline CDR1 and CDR2: SGHAT and FQNNGV. The CDR3 extends over 18 amino acids. Trimming stripped 4 bases from V and 7 bases from J, with 26 bases between. Second-dose intervals of approximately 4 or approximately 12 weeks were pooled. This specimen was peripheral blood, taken 28 days after the second AZD1222 dose. The TCR sequence derives from an adult who received the AZD1222 COVID-19 vaccine. The chain has TRBV11-2 and TRBJ1-5, with TRBD1 as a possible D gene (5 bases). The CDR3 reads CASSSNPTWAGRGQPQHF. The CDR3 nucleotides read TGTGCCAGCAGCTCCAACCCCACTTGGGCCGGGCGGGGGCAGCCCCAGCATTTT.